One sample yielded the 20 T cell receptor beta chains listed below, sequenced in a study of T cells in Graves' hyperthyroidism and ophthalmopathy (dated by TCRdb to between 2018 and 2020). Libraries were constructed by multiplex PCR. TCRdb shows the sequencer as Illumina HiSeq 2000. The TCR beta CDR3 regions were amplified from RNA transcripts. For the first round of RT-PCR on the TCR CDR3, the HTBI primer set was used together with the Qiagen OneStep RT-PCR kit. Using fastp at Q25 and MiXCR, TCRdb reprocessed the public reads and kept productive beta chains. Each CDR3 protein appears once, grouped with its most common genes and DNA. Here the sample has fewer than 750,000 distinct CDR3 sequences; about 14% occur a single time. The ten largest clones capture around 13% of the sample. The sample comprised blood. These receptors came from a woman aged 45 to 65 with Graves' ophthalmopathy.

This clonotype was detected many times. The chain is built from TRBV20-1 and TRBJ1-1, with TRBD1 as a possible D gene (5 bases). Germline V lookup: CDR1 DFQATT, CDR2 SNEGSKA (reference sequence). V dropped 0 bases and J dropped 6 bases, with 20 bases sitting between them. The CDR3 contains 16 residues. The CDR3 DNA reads TGCAGTGCTAGAGACCACCGGGCAGGGTCATTCGCTGAAGCTTTCTTT. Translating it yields CSARDHRAGSFAEAFF.

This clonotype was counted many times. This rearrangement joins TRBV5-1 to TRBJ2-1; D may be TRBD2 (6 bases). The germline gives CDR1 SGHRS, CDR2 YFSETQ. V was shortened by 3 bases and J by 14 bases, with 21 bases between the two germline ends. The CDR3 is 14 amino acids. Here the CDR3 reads CASSSGLNDRVEFF. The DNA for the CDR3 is TGCGCCAGCAGCTCGGGACTCAACGACCGGGTCGAGTTCTTC.

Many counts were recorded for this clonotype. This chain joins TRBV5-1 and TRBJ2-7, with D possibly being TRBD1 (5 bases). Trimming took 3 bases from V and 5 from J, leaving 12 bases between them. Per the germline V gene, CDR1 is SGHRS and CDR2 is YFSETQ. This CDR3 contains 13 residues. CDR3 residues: CASSSVQGDEQYF. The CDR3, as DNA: TGCGCCAGCAGCTCTGTTCAGGGCGACGAGCAGTACTTC.

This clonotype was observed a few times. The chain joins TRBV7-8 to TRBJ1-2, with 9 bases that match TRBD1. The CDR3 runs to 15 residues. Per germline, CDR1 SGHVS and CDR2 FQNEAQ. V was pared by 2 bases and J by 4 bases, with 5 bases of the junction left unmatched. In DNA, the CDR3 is TGTGCCAGCAGCTTACCGGGACAGGGCCTCTATGGCTACACCTTC. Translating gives CASSLPGQGLYGYTF. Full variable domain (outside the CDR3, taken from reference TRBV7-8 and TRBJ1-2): GAGVSQSPRYKVAKRGQDVALRCDPISGHVSLFWYQQALGQGPEFLTYFQNEAQLDKSGLPSDRFFAERPEGSVSTLKIQRTQQEDSAVYLCASSLPGQGLYGYTFGSGTRLTVV.

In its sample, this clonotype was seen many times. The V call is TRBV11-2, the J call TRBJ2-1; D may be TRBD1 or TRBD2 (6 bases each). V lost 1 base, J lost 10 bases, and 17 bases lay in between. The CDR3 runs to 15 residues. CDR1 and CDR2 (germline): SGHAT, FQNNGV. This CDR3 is CASSLVGGLAVEQFF. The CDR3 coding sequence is TGTGCCAGCAGCTTAGTAGGGGGGCTAGCAGTGGAGCAGTTCTTC.

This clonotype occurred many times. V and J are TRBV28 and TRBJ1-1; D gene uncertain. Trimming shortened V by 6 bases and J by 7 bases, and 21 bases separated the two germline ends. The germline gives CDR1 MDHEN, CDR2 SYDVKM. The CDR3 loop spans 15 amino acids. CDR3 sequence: CASSPNLVAAFEAFF. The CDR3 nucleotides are TGTGCCAGCAGCCCCAACTTGGTAGCCGCATTTGAAGCTTTCTTT.

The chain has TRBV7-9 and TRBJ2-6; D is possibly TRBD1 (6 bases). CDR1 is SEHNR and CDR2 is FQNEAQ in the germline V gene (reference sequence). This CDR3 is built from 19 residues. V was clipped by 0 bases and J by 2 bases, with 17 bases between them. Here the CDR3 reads CASSLALGSQGTGANVLTF. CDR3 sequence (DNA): TGTGCCAGCAGCTTAGCCCTAGGATCTCAGGGGACTGGGGCCAACGTCCTGACTTTC.

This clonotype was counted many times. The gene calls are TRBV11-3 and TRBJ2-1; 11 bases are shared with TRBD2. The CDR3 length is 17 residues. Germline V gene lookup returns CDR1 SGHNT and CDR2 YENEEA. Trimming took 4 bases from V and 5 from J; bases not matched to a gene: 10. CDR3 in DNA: TGTGCCAGCAGCTGGGGAGGAGTAGCGGGAGGGAACAATGAGCAGTTCTTC. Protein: CASSWGGVAGGNNEQFF.

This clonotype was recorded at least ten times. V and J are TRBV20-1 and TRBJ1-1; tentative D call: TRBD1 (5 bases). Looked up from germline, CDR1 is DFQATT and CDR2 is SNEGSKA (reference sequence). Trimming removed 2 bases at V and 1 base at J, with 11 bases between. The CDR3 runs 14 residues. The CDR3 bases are TGCAGTGCTAGACCAGACAGAAAGAACACTGAAGCTTTCTTT. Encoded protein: CSARPDRKNTEAFF.

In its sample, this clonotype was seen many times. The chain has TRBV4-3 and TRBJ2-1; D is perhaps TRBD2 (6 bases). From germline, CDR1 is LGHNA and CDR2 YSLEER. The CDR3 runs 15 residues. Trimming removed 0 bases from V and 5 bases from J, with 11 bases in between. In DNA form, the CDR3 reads TGCGCCAGCAGCCAAGAGGGACTGGGAGACAATGAGCAGTTCTTC. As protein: CASSQEGLGDNEQFF.

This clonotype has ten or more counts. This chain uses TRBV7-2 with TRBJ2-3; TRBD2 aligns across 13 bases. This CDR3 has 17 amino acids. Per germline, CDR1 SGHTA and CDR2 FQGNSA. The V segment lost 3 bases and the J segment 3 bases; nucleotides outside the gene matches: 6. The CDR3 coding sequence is TGTGCCAGCAGCTTTGGACTAGCGGGAGAGCTTACAGATACGCAGTATTTT. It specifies CASSFGLAGELTDTQYF.

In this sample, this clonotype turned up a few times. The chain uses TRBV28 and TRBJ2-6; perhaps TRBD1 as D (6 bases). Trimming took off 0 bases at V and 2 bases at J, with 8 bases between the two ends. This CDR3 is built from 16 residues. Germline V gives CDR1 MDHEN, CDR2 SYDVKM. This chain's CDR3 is CASSLWQGTGANVLTF. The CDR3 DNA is TGTGCCAGCAGTTTATGGCAGGGGACTGGGGCCAACGTCCTGACTTTC.

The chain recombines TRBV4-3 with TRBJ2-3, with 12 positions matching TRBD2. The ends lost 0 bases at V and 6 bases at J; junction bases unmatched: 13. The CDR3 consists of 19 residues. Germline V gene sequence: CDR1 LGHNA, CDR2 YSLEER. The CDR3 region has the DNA TGCGCCAGCAGCCAAGAGAGATCATGGACTAGCGGGATGCTCGATACGCAGTATTTT. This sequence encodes CASSQERSWTSGMLDTQYF.

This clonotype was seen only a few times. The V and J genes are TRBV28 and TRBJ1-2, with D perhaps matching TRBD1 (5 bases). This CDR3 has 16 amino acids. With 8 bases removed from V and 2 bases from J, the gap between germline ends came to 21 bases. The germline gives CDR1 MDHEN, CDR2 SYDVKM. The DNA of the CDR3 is TGTGCCAGCGGCGAGGGGACCGCCCATAAGAACTATGGCTACACCTTC. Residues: CASGEGTAHKNYGYTF.

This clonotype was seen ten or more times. CDR3 protein: CASSLAKFFEQYF. The DNA of the CDR3 is TGTGCCAGCAGCTTAGCTAAGTTCTTCGAGCAGTACTTC. This chain joins TRBV11-2 and TRBJ2-7, with D hard to call. Germline CDR1 reads SGHAT; CDR2 reads FQNNGV. V was pared by 1 base and J by 6 bases, with 10 bases between. This CDR3 is 13 amino acids long.

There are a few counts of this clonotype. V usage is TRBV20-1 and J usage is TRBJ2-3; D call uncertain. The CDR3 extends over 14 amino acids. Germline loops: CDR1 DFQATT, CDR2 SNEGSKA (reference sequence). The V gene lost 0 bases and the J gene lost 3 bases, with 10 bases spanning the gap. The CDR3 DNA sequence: TGCAGTGCTAGAGATCCCTTCGCGACAGATACGCAGTATTTT. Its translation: CSARDPFATDTQYF.

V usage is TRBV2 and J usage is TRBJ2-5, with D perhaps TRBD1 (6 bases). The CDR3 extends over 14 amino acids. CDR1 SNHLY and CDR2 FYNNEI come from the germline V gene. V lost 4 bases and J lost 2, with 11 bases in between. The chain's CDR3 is CASSVQGGQETQYF. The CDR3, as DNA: TGTGCCAGCAGTGTACAAGGGGGTCAAGAGACCCAGTACTTC.

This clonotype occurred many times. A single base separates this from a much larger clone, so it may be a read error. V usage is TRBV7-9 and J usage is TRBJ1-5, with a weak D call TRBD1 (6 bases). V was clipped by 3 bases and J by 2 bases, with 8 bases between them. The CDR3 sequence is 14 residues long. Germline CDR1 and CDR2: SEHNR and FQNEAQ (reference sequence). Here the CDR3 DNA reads TGTGCCAGCAGCTTCAGGGGAGGCAATCAGCCCCAGCATTTT. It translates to CASSFRGGNQPQHF.

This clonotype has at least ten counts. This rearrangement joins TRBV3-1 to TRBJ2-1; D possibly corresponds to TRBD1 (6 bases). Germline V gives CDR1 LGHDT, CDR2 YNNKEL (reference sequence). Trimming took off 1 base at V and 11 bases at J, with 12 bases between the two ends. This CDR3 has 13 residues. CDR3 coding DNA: TGTGCCAGCAGCCAAGTACAGGGCAACAAGCAGTTCTTC. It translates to CASSQVQGNKQFF.

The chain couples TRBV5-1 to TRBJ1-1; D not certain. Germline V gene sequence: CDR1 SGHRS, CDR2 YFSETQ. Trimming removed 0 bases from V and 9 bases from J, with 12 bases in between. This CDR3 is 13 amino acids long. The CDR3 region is CASSLESYPQAFF. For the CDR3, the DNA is TGCGCCAGCAGCTTGGAATCATATCCTCAAGCTTTCTTT. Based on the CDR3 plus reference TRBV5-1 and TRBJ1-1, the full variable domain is KAGVTQTPRYLIKTRGQQVTLSCSPISGHRSVSWYQQTPGQGLQFLFEYFSETQRNKGNFPGRFSGRQFSNSRSEMNVSTLELGDSALYLCASSLESYPQAFFGQGTRLTVV.